The rows below give T cell receptor beta chains drawn from one sample of a study of T cell responses to AZD1222 COVID-19 vaccine. Data came from immunoSEQ multiplex PCR; TCRdb stores just in-frame clones and leaves some out. The sample consists of about 120,000 clones, 93% of them appearing once. Material: peripheral blood, obtained 28 days after the second AZD1222 dose. The receptors derive from an adult who received the AZD1222 COVID-19 vaccine. The CDR3 runs from the conserved cysteine through the conserved F or W. D genes are given only for firm matches. Clone size is shown for a subset of rows, as once, few, many or a class of expanded clone.

CDR3nt: TGCGCCAGCAGTGAAGGGAACACTGAAGCTTTCTTT; CDR3aa: CASSEGNTEAFF; d_gene: .; abundance: .; j_gene: TRBJ1-1; v_gene: TRBV10-1
CDR3nt: TGCAGCGTTGTAGGGGGGGATGAAAAACTGTTTTTT; CDR3aa: CSVVGGDEKLFF; d_gene: .; abundance: .; j_gene: TRBJ1-4; v_gene: TRBV29-1
CDR3nt: TGTGCCAGCAGCTCCCTAGTAACCGGGGAGCTGTTTTTT; CDR3aa: CASSSLVTGELFF; d_gene: .; abundance: .; j_gene: TRBJ2-2; v_gene: TRBV7-8
CDR3nt: TGTGCCAGCAGTTTAAGTCCAGGCACCTACACAGATACGCAGTATTTT; CDR3aa: CASSLSPGTYTDTQYF; d_gene: .; abundance: once; j_gene: TRBJ2-3; v_gene: TRBV28
CDR3nt: TGTGCCAGCGGCGGACAGAATCAGCCCCAGCATTTT; CDR3aa: CASGGQNQPQHF; d_gene: .; abundance: .; j_gene: TRBJ1-5; v_gene: TRBV2
CDR3nt: TGTGCCAGCAGTTTCGAAGGTCAGCCCCAGCATTTT; CDR3aa: CASSFEGQPQHF; d_gene: .; abundance: once; j_gene: TRBJ1-5; v_gene: TRBV12-3/TRBV12-4
CDR3nt: TGTGCCAGCAGGATAGAGGGGAATCAGCCCCAGCATTTT; CDR3aa: CASRIEGNQPQHF; d_gene: .; abundance: .; j_gene: TRBJ1-5; v_gene: TRBV2
CDR3nt: TGTGCCAGCAGTGAAGCGGTGAGGCTCGGGGGCCGGTCACCCCTCCACTTT; CDR3aa: CASSEAVRLGGRSPLHF; d_gene: .; abundance: .; j_gene: TRBJ1-6; v_gene: TRBV2
CDR3nt: TGTGCCAGCATTCAGTTACACCGAGAAGCTTTCTTT; CDR3aa: CASIQLHREAFF; d_gene: .; abundance: .; j_gene: TRBJ1-1; v_gene: TRBV6-5
CDR3nt: TGTGCCAGCAGCCAAGATTTGGGCAGGGTTCAGCCCCAGCATTTT; CDR3aa: CASSQDLGRVQPQHF; d_gene: .; abundance: .; j_gene: TRBJ1-5; v_gene: TRBV3-1/TRBV3-2
CDR3nt: TGTGCCAGCAGCTTAGGGGGTGGCGGACTAGCGGGGAGCTACGAGCAGTACTTC; CDR3aa: CASSLGGGGLAGSYEQYF; d_gene: TRBD2; abundance: .; j_gene: TRBJ2-7; v_gene: TRBV7-6
CDR3nt: TGTGCCACCAGCAGAGATCGGGCTAGCGGGAGGGCCTACGAGCAGTACTTC; CDR3aa: CATSRDRASGRAYEQYF; d_gene: TRBD2; abundance: .; j_gene: TRBJ2-7; v_gene: TRBV15
CDR3nt: TGTGCCAGCAGTTTTGATATAGCGGGAGAGTCCTACAATGAGCAGTTCTTC; CDR3aa: CASSFDIAGESYNEQFF; d_gene: TRBD2; abundance: .; j_gene: TRBJ2-1; v_gene: TRBV27
CDR3nt: TGTGCCAGCAGATCCGATGGGGGCTACACTGAAGCTTTCTTT; CDR3aa: CASRSDGGYTEAFF; d_gene: .; abundance: .; j_gene: TRBJ1-1; v_gene: TRBV7-9
CDR3nt: TGCGCCAGCAGCTTGGGGAGGGCTTCCACAGATACGCAGTATTTT; CDR3aa: CASSLGRASTDTQYF; d_gene: .; abundance: .; j_gene: TRBJ2-3; v_gene: TRBV5-1
CDR3nt: TGTGCCAGCAGTTTCAGGGGGCGGAACACTGAAGCTTTCTTT; CDR3aa: CASSFRGRNTEAFF; d_gene: TRBD1; abundance: few; j_gene: TRBJ1-1; v_gene: TRBV6-2/TRBV6-3
CDR3nt: TGTGCCAGCAGCTTAGTCTCTGAAGCTTTCTTT; CDR3aa: CASSLVSEAFF; d_gene: .; abundance: once; j_gene: TRBJ1-1; v_gene: TRBV13
CDR3nt: TGTGCCACCAGTGCAGGGCCCAGCAATCAGCCCCAGCATTTT; CDR3aa: CATSAGPSNQPQHF; d_gene: .; abundance: .; j_gene: TRBJ1-5; v_gene: TRBV24-1
CDR3nt: TGTGCCAGCAGCTTAACAGGGAACTATGGCTACACCTTC; CDR3aa: CASSLTGNYGYTF; d_gene: .; abundance: .; j_gene: TRBJ1-2; v_gene: TRBV12-3/TRBV12-4
CDR3nt: TGTGCCAGCAGCTTTTCTAGACTAGACGAGCAGTACTTC; CDR3aa: CASSFSRLDEQYF; d_gene: .; abundance: few; j_gene: TRBJ2-7; v_gene: TRBV27
CDR3nt: TGTGCCTGGACCATAGGCGGTGGAAACACCATATATTTT; CDR3aa: CAWTIGGGNTIYF; d_gene: .; abundance: once; j_gene: TRBJ1-3; v_gene: TRBV30
CDR3nt: TGTGCCAGCAGCTTAGTTTTGGGTGGCACAGATACGCAGTATTTT; CDR3aa: CASSLVLGGTDTQYF; d_gene: .; abundance: .; j_gene: TRBJ2-3; v_gene: TRBV7-8